The next 2 T cell receptor beta chains were all read from a single sample in a study of human T cells and chemical hapten exposure. Time point reported: pre-sensitization, week 0. Treatment denoted: therapeutic diphenylcyclopropenone sensitization with weekly scalp DPC. TCRdb re-derived calls from the RACE reads in MiXCR, one entry per CDR3 protein. Among more than 300,000 distinct CDR3 sequences listed, about 5.1% were seen once. Here the sequenced sample was whole blood, taken in connection with sensitization to the hapten diphenylcyclopropenone (DPC). The receptors originated from a woman between 45 and 65 years old with alopecia areata. Some clones in this sample may be carry-over from other donors' samples.

The J gene is TRBJ1-5, the V gene TRBV12-3 or TRBV12-4; 8 nucleotides align to TRBD1. The CDR3 has 16 amino acids. Trimming removed 3 bases from V and 6 bases from J; junction bases left unmatched: 10. The CDR3 reads CASSFGGQGRGQPQHF. In nucleotides, the CDR3 is TGTGCCAGCAGTTTCGGTGGACAGGGTCGAGGTCAGCCCCAGCATTTT.

In this sample, this clonotype turned up many times. The chain links TRBV9 to TRBJ2-7, with 8 bases identical to TRBD2. CDR3 size: 15 residues. The V gene's germline CDR1 is SGDLS and CDR2 YYNGEE. With V trimmed by 0 bases and J by 6 bases, 8 bases remained unmatched. CDR3 amino acids: CASSVAAAGVAEQYF. For the CDR3, the DNA is TGTGCCAGCAGCGTAGCGGCAGCGGGAGTGGCCGAGCAGTACTTC. Combining the CDR3 with reference TRBV9 and TRBJ2-7 gives the whole variable domain DSGVTQTPKHLITATGQRVTLRCSPRSGDLSVYWYQQSLDQGLQFLIQYYNGEERAKGNILERFSAQQFPDLHSELNLSSLELGDSALYFCASSVAAAGVAEQYFGPGTRLTVT.